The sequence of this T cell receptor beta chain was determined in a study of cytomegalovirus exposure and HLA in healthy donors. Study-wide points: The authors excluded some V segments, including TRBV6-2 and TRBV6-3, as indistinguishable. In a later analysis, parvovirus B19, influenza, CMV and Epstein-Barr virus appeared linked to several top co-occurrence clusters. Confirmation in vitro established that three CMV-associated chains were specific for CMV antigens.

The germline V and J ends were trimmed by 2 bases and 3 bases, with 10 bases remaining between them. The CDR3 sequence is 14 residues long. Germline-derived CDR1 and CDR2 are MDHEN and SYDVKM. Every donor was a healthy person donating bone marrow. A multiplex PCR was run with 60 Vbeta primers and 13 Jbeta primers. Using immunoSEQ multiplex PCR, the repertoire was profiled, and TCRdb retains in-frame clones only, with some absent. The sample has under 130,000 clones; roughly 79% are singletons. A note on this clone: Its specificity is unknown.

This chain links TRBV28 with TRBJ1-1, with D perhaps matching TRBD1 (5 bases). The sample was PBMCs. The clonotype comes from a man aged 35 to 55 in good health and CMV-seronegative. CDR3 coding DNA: TGTGCCAGCAGTTTACCAGGGTTATACACTGAAGCTTTCTTT. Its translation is CASSLPGLYTEAFF. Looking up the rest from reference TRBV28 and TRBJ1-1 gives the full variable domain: DVKVTQSSRYLVKRTGEKVFLECVQDMDHENMFWYRQDPGLGLRLIYFSYDVKMKEKGDIPEGYSVSREKKERFSLILESASTNQTSMYLCASSLPGLYTEAFFGQGTRLTVV.